Presented here are 17 T cell receptor beta chains from one specimen sequenced in a study of radiotherapy plus CTLA-4 blockade in lung cancer. Profiling relied on immunoSEQ multiplex PCR, and the TCRdb table lists in-frame clones only, not all of them. The sample has around 63,000 clones; more than 70% are singletons. This specimen was peripheral blood, taken from a patient treated with radiotherapy plus ipilimumab. The receptors stem from a human donor with non-small cell lung cancer whose response to radiotherapy plus ipilimumab could not be evaluated. Some clones in this sample may be carry-over from other donors' samples.

The rearrangement links TRBV27 to TRBJ1-5; TRBD1 is a possible D gene (5 bases). Trimming removed 6 bases at V and 6 bases at J, with 21 bases between. From germline, CDR1 is MNHEY and CDR2 SMNVEV (reference sequence). The CDR3 length is 16 residues. Here the CDR3 DNA reads TGTGCCAGCAGCACTTCGGGGCCGGGAGGGCCTCAGCCCCAGCATTTT. Translating gives CASSTSGPGGPQPQHF.

The sample holds a few counts of this clone. The V call is TRBV5-1, the J call TRBJ1-2, with a possible D match to TRBD1 (5 bases). Per germline, CDR1 SGHRS and CDR2 YFSETQ. V lost 5 bases and J 1 base, leaving 12 bases between the germline ends. The CDR3 is 14 residues long. The CDR3 loop is CASRKTENNYGYTF. In DNA form, the CDR3 reads TGCGCCAGCAGGAAGACAGAGAATAACTATGGCTACACCTTC.

The chain carries TRBV6-1 and TRBJ1-4; 9 nucleotides match TRBD1. Per the germline V gene, CDR1 is MNHNS and CDR2 is SASEGT. V trimming: 4 bases; J trimming: 11 bases; junction bases outside the gene matches: 8. The CDR3 totals 14 residues. DNA for the CDR3: TGTGCCAGCAGTGTGAGTACAGGGGGCTGGAAACTGTTTTTT. Translated, it gives CASSVSTGGWKLFF.

The chain uses TRBV5-1 and TRBJ2-1; 7 positions agree with TRBD2. This CDR3 contains 12 residues. V gave up 0 bases and J gave up 10 bases; unmatched junction bases: 1. Germline V gene data show CDR1 as SGHRS and CDR2 as YFSETQ. In nucleotides, the CDR3 is TGCGCCAGCAGCTTGGCGGGGGGAGAGCAGTTCTTC. Translating it yields CASSLAGGEQFF.

The rearrangement joins TRBV6-1 to TRBJ2-5; 11 bases align to TRBD1. The CDR3 is 14 residues long. The V segment lost 6 bases and the J segment 5 bases; nucleotides outside the gene matches: 5. Germline-derived CDR1 and CDR2 are MNHNS and SASEGT. The CDR3 coding sequence is TGTGCCAGCAGGGACAGGGGGCGCTGGGAGACCCAGTACTTC. Translation gives CASRDRGRWETQYF.

This clone appeared once. This sequence joins TRBV9 and TRBJ2-3, with a possible D match to TRBD1 (5 bases). The CDR3 length is 14 residues. With 0 bases removed from V and 2 bases from J, the gap between germline ends came to 7 bases. CDR1 and CDR2 from the germline V gene are SGDLS and YYNGEE. The CDR3: CASSVVGVTDTQYF. Written as DNA, the CDR3 is TGTGCCAGCAGCGTAGTAGGGGTCACAGATACGCAGTATTTT. Looking up the rest from reference TRBV9 and TRBJ2-3 gives the full variable domain: DSGVTQTPKHLITATGQRVTLRCSPRSGDLSVYWYQQSLDQGLQFLIQYYNGEERAKGNILERFSAQQFPDLHSELNLSSLELGDSALYFCASSVVGVTDTQYFGPGTRLTVL.

The CDR3 here is CASSYAGREWDTQYF. As DNA, the CDR3 is TGTGCCAGCAGTTACGCCGGGAGAGAGTGGGATACGCAGTATTTT. The V gene is TRBV6-5, the J gene TRBJ2-3; possible D gene TRBD2, 6 bases. Germline values: CDR1 MNHEY, CDR2 SVGAGI. The CDR3 is 15 residues long. Between the trimmed V and J ends, which lost 2 bases and 6 bases, there was a span of 15 bases.

J is TRBJ1-2 and V is TRBV29-1; D is perhaps TRBD1 (5 bases). Germline-derived CDR1 and CDR2 are SQVTM and ANQGSEA. CDR3 size: 12 residues. The CDR3 is CTYSRQGTGYTF. CDR3 coding DNA: TGCACCTACAGTCGCCAGGGTACTGGCTACACCTTC.

The V call is TRBV28, the J call TRBJ2-1; no reliable D call. The CDR3 totals 18 residues. The V gene lost 2 bases and the J gene lost 1 base, with 18 bases spanning the gap. Germline CDR1 reads MDHEN; CDR2 reads SYDVKM. The CDR3 sequence is CASSLVVFKTSSYNEQFF. CDR3 coding DNA: TGTGCCAGCAGTTTAGTAGTTTTTAAGACATCGTCCTACAATGAGCAGTTCTTC.

V is TRBV2 and J is TRBJ1-6, with 10 positions matching TRBD1. CDR1 SNHLY and CDR2 FYNNEI come from the germline V gene. CDR3 length equals 16 residues. With V trimmed by 6 bases and J by 6 bases, 8 bases remained unmatched. The CDR3 sequence: CASSTTTGGPNSPLHF. In DNA form, the CDR3 reads TGTGCCAGCAGCACGACGACAGGGGGCCCTAATTCACCCCTCCACTTT. The variable domain in full, with the rest retrieved from reference TRBV2 and TRBJ1-6, is EPEVTQTPSHQVTQMGQEVILRCVPISNHLYFYWYRQILGQKVEFLVSFYNNEISEKSEIFDDQFSVERPDGSNFTLKIRSTKLEDSAMYFCASSTTTGGPNSPLHFGNGTRLTVT.

The V call is TRBV27, the J call TRBJ2-3; 10 positions match TRBD2. Germline CDR1 is MNHEY and CDR2 is SMNVEV (reference sequence). The CDR3 covers 14 residues. V lost 4 bases and J lost 3; bases outside the gene matches: 1. The CDR3 bases are TGTGCCAGCAGTTCGGGACTAGCGACAGATACGCAGTATTTT. Amino acid sequence: CASSSGLATDTQYF.

The chain employs TRBV27 and TRBJ2-5, with 10 bases aligning to TRBD1. V shed 2 bases, J shed 10 bases, and the junction held 13 bases outside the gene matches. Germline values: CDR1 MNHEY, CDR2 SMNVEV (reference sequence). The CDR3 has 16 amino acids. CDR3 DNA: TGTGCCAGCAGTTTAGGAGGTCCCCGGACAGGGGGAATCCAGTACTTC. Its protein product is CASSLGGPRTGGIQYF.

The V and J genes are TRBV7-8 and TRBJ2-7; 8 bases line up with TRBD1. The CDR3 contains 16 residues. CDR1 and CDR2 from the germline V gene are SGHVS and FQNEAQ. V gave up 2 bases and J gave up 5 bases; unmatched junction bases: 11. This CDR3 reads CASSLSLTGDADEQYF. The CDR3 DNA is TGTGCCAGCAGCTTATCCCTGACAGGGGATGCGGACGAGCAGTACTTC.

The table lists this clone with a few counts. The chain employs TRBV11-2 and TRBJ2-3; D is unresolved. With 7 bases removed from V and 2 bases from J, the gap between germline ends came to 10 bases. The CDR3 has 13 amino acids. Germline lookup yields CDR1 SGHAT and CDR2 FQNNGV. The CDR3 DNA reads as TGTGCCAGCAAGCCCAGGCCCACAGATACGCAGTATTTT. It translates to CASKPRPTDTQYF.

J is TRBJ2-2 and V is TRBV11-3; TRBD2 agrees at 9 bases. Germline lookup yields CDR1 SGHNT and CDR2 YENEEA. Trimming cost V 5 bases and J 5 bases; bases outside gene matches: 15. The length of the CDR3 is 18 residues. CDR3 nucleotide sequence: TGTGCCAGCAGCCACCATCGGGGTAGCGGGGGAGGAACCGGGGAGCTGTTTTTT. Its translation: CASSHHRGSGGGTGELFF.

This clone was seen only a few times. The rearrangement links TRBV7-2 to TRBJ2-3; 9 bases match TRBD2. The V segment lost 5 bases and the J segment 3 bases; nucleotides outside the gene matches: 15. Germline lookup yields CDR1 SGHTA and CDR2 FQGNSA. The CDR3 sequence is 18 residues long. The CDR3 coding sequence is TGTGCCAGCAGCCAGTACGGAACCGGCGGGGGGGTTACAGATACGCAGTATTTT. As protein: CASSQYGTGGGVTDTQYF.

The V and J genes are TRBV2 and TRBJ2-3; TRBD2 aligns across 10 bases. The CDR3 extends over 15 amino acids. Germline CDR1 is SNHLY and CDR2 is FYNNEI. V trimming: 5 bases; J trimming: 4 bases; junction bases outside the gene matches: 6. This CDR3 reads CASSMRAGGADTQYF. As DNA, the CDR3 is TGTGCCAGCAGTATGAGAGCGGGGGGGGCAGATACGCAGTATTTT.